The next 20 T cell receptor beta chains were all read from a single sample in a study of T cells in localized non-small cell lung cancer. Repertoires were generated with immunoSEQ multiplex PCR, while TCRdb's copy carries only in-frame clones and drops some. The repertoire consists of about 1,000 clones, with approximately 30% occurring once and the leading ten covering 15% to 20%. This specimen consisted of lung tumor tissue, obtained before any cancer treatment. These receptors were taken from a woman between 18 and 49 years old with stage III lung adenocarcinoma.

A few counts support this clone. The rearrangement uses TRBV6-8 and TRBJ1-2; 8 bases agree with TRBD1. The CDR3 is made up of 15 amino acids. V was pared by 5 bases and J by 5 bases, with 10 bases of the junction left unmatched. Germline values: CDR1 MNHGY, CDR2 SAAAGT. The CDR3, as DNA: TGTGCCAGCAGTGCGGGGACAGGCCGAAGGTATGGCTACACCTTC. Translation gives CASSAGTGRRYGYTF.

The chain carries TRBV30 and TRBJ2-1; 8 nucleotides match TRBD2. Per germline, CDR1 GTSNPN and CDR2 SVGIG (reference sequence). V dropped 0 bases and J dropped 8; count of bases not matched to a gene: 6. This CDR3 has 14 amino acids. CDR3 bases: TGTGCCTGGAGTGTTGCTAGCGGGTTCGATGAGCAGTTCTTC. This sequence encodes CAWSVASGFDEQFF.

The V call is TRBV29-1, the J call TRBJ2-7; 9 nucleotides align to TRBD1. The germline V gene encodes CDR1 SQVTM and CDR2 ANQGSEA. V was pared by 5 bases and J by 3 bases, with 5 bases of the junction left unmatched. There are 13 residues in the CDR3. CDR3 nucleotides: TGCAGCGTTAATCCGGGACAGGGCTACGAGCAGTACTTC. It codes for CSVNPGQGYEQYF.

V gene TRBV6-1 combines with J gene TRBJ2-2; D might be TRBD2 (6 bases). Per germline, CDR1 MNHNS and CDR2 SASEGT. CDR3 length: 14 amino acids. V was trimmed by 1 base and J by 4 bases, leaving 7 bases between them. CDR3 amino acids: CASSEDGSTGELFF. In nucleotides, the CDR3 is TGTGCCAGCAGTGAAGACGGGAGCACCGGGGAGCTGTTTTTT.

This clone has more than one count but fewer than ten. The chain carries TRBV23-1 and TRBJ2-7; tentatively, D is TRBD1 (6 bases). Being an ORF, TRBV23-1 has a function that is uncertain. V was cut by 5 bases and J by 0 bases, with 17 bases left in between. CDR3 length equals 16 residues. CDR3 nucleotides: TGCGCCAGCAGTGCGACAGGCCGAGAGAGCTCCTACGAGCAGTACTTC. It is translated as CASSATGRESSYEQYF.

The V and J genes are TRBV28 and TRBJ1-3; 9 positions match TRBD1. Looked up from germline, CDR1 is MDHEN and CDR2 is SYDVKM. This CDR3 is 15 amino acids long. J gave up 7 bases and V 7 bases, and 11 bases lay outside the gene matches. The CDR3 loop is CASTGSGTGSNTIYF. CDR3 bases: TGTGCCAGCACCGGATCCGGGACAGGGTCCAACACCATATATTTT.

The rearrangement joins TRBV10-3 to TRBJ1-1; the match to TRBD1 covers 9 bases. Trimming took 10 bases from V and 1 from J; bases not matched to a gene: 10. CDR1 and CDR2 from the germline V gene are ENHRY and SYGVKD. The CDR3 covers 15 residues. CDR3 DNA: TGTGCCAGCCGGGACAGGGCCTCCGGGAACACTGAAGCTTTCTTT. Translation: CASRDRASGNTEAFF.

The rearrangement joins TRBV6-8 to TRBJ1-1; TRBD1 might be the D (5 bases). CDR1 is MNHGY, CDR2 SAAAGT, per germline. The CDR3 is 14 residues long. Trimming shortened V by 2 bases and J by 7 bases, and 14 bases separated the two germline ends. CDR3 loop: CASSYRSFRDEAFF. The CDR3 coding sequence is TGTGCCAGCAGTTACAGGTCTTTCAGGGATGAAGCTTTCTTT.

This clone came up a few times. This chain joins TRBV19 and TRBJ2-3, with a weak D call TRBD1 (6 bases). The V and J ends lost 5 bases and 3 bases respectively, with 9 bases between them. The CDR3 has 13 amino acids. The germline CDR1 and CDR2 sequences are LNHDA and SQIVND (reference sequence). The CDR3 region is CASSDTGTDTQYF. The CDR3 DNA reads TGTGCCAGTAGTGATACAGGGACAGATACGCAGTATTTT.

This clone was observed a few times. This sequence joins TRBV6-8 and TRBJ2-6; 9 bases map to TRBD1. Germline V gene data show CDR1 as MNHGY and CDR2 as SAAAGT. CDR3 length: 16 residues. V trimming: 5 bases; J trimming: 0 bases; junction bases outside the gene matches: 2. CDR3 protein: CASSRGQGSGANVLTF. CDR3 DNA: TGTGCCAGCAGTCGGGGACAGGGCTCTGGGGCCAACGTCCTGACTTTC.

As DNA, the CDR3 is TGTGCCAGCAGTTACGTCCCGGCCAAGAACACTGAAGCTTTCTTT. Protein sequence: CASSYVPAKNTEAFF. This chain links TRBV6-8 with TRBJ1-1; D uncertain. The V and J ends lost 2 bases and 1 base respectively, with 11 bases between them. The CDR3 covers 15 residues. Germline V gene data show CDR1 as MNHGY and CDR2 as SAAAGT.

Within the sample, this clone is large. V usage is TRBV14 and J usage is TRBJ1-1; TRBD1 might be the D (5 bases). Germline lookup yields CDR1 SGHDN and CDR2 FVKESK. Trimming left V 8 bases short and J 0 bases short, with 10 bases between. The CDR3 totals 13 residues. CDR3 in amino acids: CASQQGLNTEAFF. The CDR3 coding sequence is TGTGCCAGCCAGCAGGGCCTGAACACTGAAGCTTTCTTT. The whole variable domain, remainder taken from reference TRBV14 and TRBJ1-1, is EAGVTQFPSHSVIEKGQTVTLRCDPISGHDNLYWYRRVMGKEIKFLLHFVKESKQDESGMPNNRFLAERTGGTYSTLKVQPAELEDSGVYFCASQQGLNTEAFFGQGTRLTVV.

This clone was seen a handful of times. The chain is built from TRBV19 and TRBJ1-3; TRBD1 agrees at 12 bases. In germline, CDR1 is LNHDA, CDR2 SQIVND (reference sequence). The CDR3 is 16 residues long. The V and J ends lost 4 bases and 4 bases, in that order; junction bases with no gene match: 5. CDR3 in amino acids: CASSKRDRGQGNTIYF. CDR3 coding DNA: TGTGCCAGTAGTAAGAGGGACAGGGGGCAAGGAAACACCATATATTTT. The entire variable domain, with the rest obtained from reference TRBV19 and TRBJ1-3, is as follows: DGGITQSPKYLFRKEGQNVTLSCEQNLNHDAMYWYRQDPGQGLRLIYYSQIVNDFQKGDIAEGYSVSREKKESFPLTVTSAQKNPTAFYLCASSKRDRGQGNTIYFGEGSWLTVV.

This clone has a handful of counts. The rearrangement joins TRBV19 to TRBJ2-7; 8 bases are a match to TRBD1. Losses at the gene ends were 8 bases for V and 4 bases for J; bases not matched to a gene: 10. This CDR3 spans 14 amino acids. From germline, CDR1 is LNHDA and CDR2 SQIVND (reference sequence). Here the CDR3 DNA reads TGTGCCAGTTCAACGACAGGGGCCCTTTACGAGCAGTACTTC. This codes for CASSTTGALYEQYF.

This clone was seen only a few times. The chain uses TRBV4-1 and TRBJ1-1; possibly TRBD1 for D (5 bases). Trimming cost V 0 bases and J 4 bases, with 18 bases left between them. There are 17 residues in the CDR3. Germline CDR1 reads MGHRA; CDR2 reads YSYEKL. The CDR3, as DNA: TGCGCCAGCAGCCAAGAGGGGGGGGTCGGTGGATTCACTGAAGCTTTCTTT. This codes for CASSQEGGVGGFTEAFF.

The V gene is TRBV10-2, the J gene TRBJ2-5; D unresolved. CDR3 length: 13 residues. V was pared by 2 bases and J by 2 bases, with 6 bases between. Germline CDR1 is WSHSY and CDR2 is SAAADI. CDR3 in DNA: TGCGCCAGCAGTGAGACGGTACAAGAGACCCAGTACTTC. Translation: CASSETVQETQYF.

The V and J genes are TRBV30 and TRBJ2-1, with TRBD2 as a possible D gene (5 bases). Per germline, CDR1 GTSNPN and CDR2 SVGIG (reference sequence). There are 15 residues in the CDR3. V was cut by 7 bases and J by 4 bases, with 20 bases left in between. This chain's CDR3 is CASPHSGGPYNEQFF. DNA of the CDR3: TGTGCCTCCCCCCACAGCGGAGGACCTTACAATGAGCAGTTCTTC.

The chain combines TRBV9 with TRBJ1-5; D ambiguous. In germline, CDR1 is SGDLS, CDR2 YYNGEE. This CDR3 is built from 14 residues. V was shortened by 4 bases and J by 3 bases, with 11 bases between the two germline ends. CDR3 amino acids: CASSLWGTNQPQHF. CDR3 coding DNA: TGTGCCAGCAGCCTCTGGGGTACCAATCAGCCCCAGCATTTT.

The V gene is TRBV6-8, the J gene TRBJ1-1; perhaps TRBD1 as D (5 bases). Deletions cut 5 bases from V and 5 bases from J, with 18 bases between. This CDR3 spans 15 amino acids. In germline, CDR1 is MNHGY, CDR2 SAAAGT. CDR3 amino acids: CASSDLWAGSTEAFF. In nucleotides, the CDR3 is TGTGCCAGCAGTGACCTCTGGGCAGGGAGTACTGAAGCTTTCTTT.

This clone was found once. This chain connects TRBV18 to TRBJ1-2, with D possibly TRBD1 on 6 matching bases. The CDR3 has 16 residues. Germline V gene data show CDR1 as KGHSH and CDR2 as LQKENI. V lost 5 bases and J 4 bases, leaving 20 bases between the germline ends. CDR3 region: CASSEFDRLGSYGYTF. In DNA, the CDR3 is TGTGCCAGCTCAGAATTCGACAGGCTGGGTAGCTATGGCTACACCTTC. The full variable domain, in which reference TRBV18 and TRBJ1-2 provide the parts outside the CDR3, is NAGVMQNPRHLVRRRGQEARLRCSPMKGHSHVYWYRQLPEEGLKFMVYLQKENIIDESGMPKERFSAEFPKEGPSILRIQQVVRGDSAAYFCASSEFDRLGSYGYTFGSGTRLTVV.